This T cell receptor beta chain was recorded in a study of cytomegalovirus exposure and HLA in healthy donors. Study-level information: When 350 to 500 donors were genotyped, over 80% of them were found to fall in the Caucasian-associated ancestry cluster. Whole-study findings and limits: Cytomegalovirus-associated TCR beta chains were listed, numbering some 170. The number of N-insertions in an Asian-associated ancestry cluster was reportedly below the approximately 700-donor mean in a later analysis. A later look showed TCR association rates differing by HLA locus, highest for DRB1 and lowest for HLA-C.

As regards this clone: The antigen remains undetermined.

Both 60 Vbeta primers and 13 Jbeta primers went into the PCR. This table comes from immunoSEQ multiplex PCR, and its TCRdb copy is limited to in-frame clones, with some not included. The table includes 100,000 to 150,000 clones, 80% detected once. This CDR3 has 15 amino acids. J lost 11 bases, V lost 0 bases, and 8 bases had no gene match. In germline, CDR1 is SGHRS, CDR2 YFSETQ. Sequencing was performed on PBMCs. The sequence was obtained from a female donor in good health and CMV-seropositive. The chain couples TRBV5-1 to TRBJ1-6; 7 bases align to TRBD1. The CDR3 loop reads CASSLETGVRTPLHF. For the CDR3, the DNA is TGCGCCAGCAGCTTGGAAACAGGGGTTCGGACACCCCTCCACTTT. Looking up the rest from reference TRBV5-1 and TRBJ1-6 gives the full variable domain: KAGVTQTPRYLIKTRGQQVTLSCSPISGHRSVSWYQQTPGQGLQFLFEYFSETQRNKGNFPGRFSGRQFSNSRSEMNVSTLELGDSALYLCASSLETGVRTPLHFGNGTRLTVT.